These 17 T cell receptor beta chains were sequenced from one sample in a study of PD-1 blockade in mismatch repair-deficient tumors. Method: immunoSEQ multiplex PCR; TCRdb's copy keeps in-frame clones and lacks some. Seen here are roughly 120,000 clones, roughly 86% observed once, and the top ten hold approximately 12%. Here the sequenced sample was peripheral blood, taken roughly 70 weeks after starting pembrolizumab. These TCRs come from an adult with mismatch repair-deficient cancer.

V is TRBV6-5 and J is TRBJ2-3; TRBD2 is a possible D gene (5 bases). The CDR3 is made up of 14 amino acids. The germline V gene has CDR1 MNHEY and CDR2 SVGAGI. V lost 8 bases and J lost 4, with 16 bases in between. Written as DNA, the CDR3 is TGTGCCAGCTATCAGCCCGGGGTGGCAGATACGCAGTATTTT. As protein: CASYQPGVADTQYF.

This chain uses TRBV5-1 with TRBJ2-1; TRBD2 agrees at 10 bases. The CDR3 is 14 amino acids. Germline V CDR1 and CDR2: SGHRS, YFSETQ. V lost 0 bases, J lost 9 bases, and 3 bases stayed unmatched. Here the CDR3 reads CASSLAPSGGEQFF. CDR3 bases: TGCGCCAGCAGCTTGGCTCCTAGCGGGGGTGAGCAGTTCTTC.

In DNA, the CDR3 is TGTGCCAGCAGCTCCACTACACCGAACACCGGGGAGCTGTTTTTT. It encodes CASSSTTPNTGELFF. This rearrangement joins TRBV6-5 to TRBJ2-2; D unclear. The CDR3 has 15 amino acids. CDR1 and CDR2 from the germline V gene are MNHEY and SVGAGI. The V gene lost 6 bases and the J gene lost 0 bases, with 11 bases spanning the gap.

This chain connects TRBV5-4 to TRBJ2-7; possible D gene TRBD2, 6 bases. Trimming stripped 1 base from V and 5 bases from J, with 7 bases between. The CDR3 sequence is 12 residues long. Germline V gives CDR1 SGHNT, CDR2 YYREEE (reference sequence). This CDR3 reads CASSLPGDEQYF. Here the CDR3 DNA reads TGTGCCAGCAGCTTGCCGGGGGACGAGCAGTACTTC.

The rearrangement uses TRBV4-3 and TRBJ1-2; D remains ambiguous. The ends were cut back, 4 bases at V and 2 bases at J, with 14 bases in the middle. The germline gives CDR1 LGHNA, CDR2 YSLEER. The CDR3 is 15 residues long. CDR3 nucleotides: TGCGCCAGCAGCCCCGTACGTACTACAAACTATGGCTACACCTTC. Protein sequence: CASSPVRTTNYGYTF.

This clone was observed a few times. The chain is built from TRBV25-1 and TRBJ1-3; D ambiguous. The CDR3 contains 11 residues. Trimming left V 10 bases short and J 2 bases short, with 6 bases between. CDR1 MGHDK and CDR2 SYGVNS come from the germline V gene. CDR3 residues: CATRTGNTIYF. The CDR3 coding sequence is TGTGCCACCCGCACTGGAAACACCATATATTTT.

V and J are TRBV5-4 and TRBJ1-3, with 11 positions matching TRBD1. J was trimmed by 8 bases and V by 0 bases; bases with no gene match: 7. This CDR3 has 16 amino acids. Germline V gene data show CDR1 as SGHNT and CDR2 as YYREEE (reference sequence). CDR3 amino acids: CASSLAGQGVGDTIYF. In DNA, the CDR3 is TGTGCCAGCAGCTTGGCGGGACAGGGGGTCGGGGACACCATATATTTT. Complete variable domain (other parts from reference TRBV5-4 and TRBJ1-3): ETGVTQSPTHLIKTRGQQVTLRCSSQSGHNTVSWYQQALGQGPQFIFQYYREEENGRGNFPPRFSGLQFPNYSSELNVNALELDDSALYLCASSLAGQGVGDTIYFGEGSWLTVV.

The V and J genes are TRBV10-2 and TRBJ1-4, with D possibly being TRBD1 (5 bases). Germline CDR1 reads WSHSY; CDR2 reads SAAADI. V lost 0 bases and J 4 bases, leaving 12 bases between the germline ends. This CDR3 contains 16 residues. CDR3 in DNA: TGCGCCAGCAGTGAGTCTGCAGGGCGGTTTAATGAAAAACTGTTTTTT. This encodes CASSESAGRFNEKLFF.

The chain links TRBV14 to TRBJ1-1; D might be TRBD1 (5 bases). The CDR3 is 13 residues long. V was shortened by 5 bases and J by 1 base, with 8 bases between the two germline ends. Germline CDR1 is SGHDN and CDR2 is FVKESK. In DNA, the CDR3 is TGTGCCAGCAGCGAAGGGGAGAACACTGAAGCTTTCTTT. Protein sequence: CASSEGENTEAFF.

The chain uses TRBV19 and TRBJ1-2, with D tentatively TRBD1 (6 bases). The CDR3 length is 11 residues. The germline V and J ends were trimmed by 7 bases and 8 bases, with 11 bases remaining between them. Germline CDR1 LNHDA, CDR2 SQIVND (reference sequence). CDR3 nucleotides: TGTGCCAGTATGACAGGCGGGGGCTACACCTTC. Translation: CASMTGGGYTF. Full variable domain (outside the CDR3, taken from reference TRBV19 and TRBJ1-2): DGGITQSPKYLFRKEGQNVTLSCEQNLNHDAMYWYRQDPGQGLRLIYYSQIVNDFQKGDIAEGYSVSREKKESFPLTVTSAQKNPTAFYLCASMTGGGYTFGSGTRLTVV.

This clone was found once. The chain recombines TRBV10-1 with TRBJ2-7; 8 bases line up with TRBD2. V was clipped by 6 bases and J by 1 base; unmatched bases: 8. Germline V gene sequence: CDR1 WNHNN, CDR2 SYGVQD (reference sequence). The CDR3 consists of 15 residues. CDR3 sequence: CASSPSGSKSYEQYF. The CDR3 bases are TGCGCCAGCAGCCCAAGCGGGAGTAAGTCCTACGAGCAGTACTTC.

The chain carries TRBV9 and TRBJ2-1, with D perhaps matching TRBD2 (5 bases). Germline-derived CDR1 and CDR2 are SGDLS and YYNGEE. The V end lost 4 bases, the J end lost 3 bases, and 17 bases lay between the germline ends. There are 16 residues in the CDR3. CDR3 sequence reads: CASSPRLAGDYNEQFF. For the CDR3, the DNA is TGTGCCAGCAGCCCCAGGTTAGCCGGGGACTACAATGAGCAGTTCTTC. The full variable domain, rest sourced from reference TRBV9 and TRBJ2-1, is DSGVTQTPKHLITATGQRVTLRCSPRSGDLSVYWYQQSLDQGLQFLIQYYNGEERAKGNILERFSAQQFPDLHSELNLSSLELGDSALYFCASSPRLAGDYNEQFFGPGTRLTVL.

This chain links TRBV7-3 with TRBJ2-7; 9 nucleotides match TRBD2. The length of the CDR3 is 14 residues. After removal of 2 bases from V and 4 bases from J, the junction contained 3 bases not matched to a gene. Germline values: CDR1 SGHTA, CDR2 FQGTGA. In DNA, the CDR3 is TGTGCCAGCAGCTTAGCGGGAGGGCGGTACGAGCAGTACTTC. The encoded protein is CASSLAGGRYEQYF.

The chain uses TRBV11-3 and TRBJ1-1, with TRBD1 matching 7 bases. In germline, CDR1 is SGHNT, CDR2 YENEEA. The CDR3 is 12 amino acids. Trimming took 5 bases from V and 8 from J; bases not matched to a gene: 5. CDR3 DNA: TGTGCCAGCAGCCTTCTACAGGGGGAAGCTTTCTTT. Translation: CASSLLQGEAFF. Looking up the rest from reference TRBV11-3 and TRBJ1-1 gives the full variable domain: EAGVVQSPRYKIIEKKQPVAFWCNPISGHNTLYWYLQNLGQGPELLIRYENEEAVDDSQLPKDRFSAERLKGVDSTLKIQPAELGDSAVYLCASSLLQGEAFFGQGTRLTVV.

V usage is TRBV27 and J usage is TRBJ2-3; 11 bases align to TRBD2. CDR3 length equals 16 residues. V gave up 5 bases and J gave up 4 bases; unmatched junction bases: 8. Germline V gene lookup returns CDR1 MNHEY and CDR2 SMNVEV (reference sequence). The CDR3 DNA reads TGTGCCAGCAGTCGAATAGCGGGAGGGCCGCCAGATACGCAGTATTTT. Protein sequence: CASSRIAGGPPDTQYF.

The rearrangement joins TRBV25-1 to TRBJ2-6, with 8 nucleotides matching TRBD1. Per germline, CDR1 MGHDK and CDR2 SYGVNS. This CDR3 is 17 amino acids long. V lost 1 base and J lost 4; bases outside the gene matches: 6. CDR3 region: CASSELVRGPGANVLTF. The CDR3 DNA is TGTGCCAGCAGTGAATTAGTCAGGGGGCCCGGGGCCAACGTCCTGACTTTC.

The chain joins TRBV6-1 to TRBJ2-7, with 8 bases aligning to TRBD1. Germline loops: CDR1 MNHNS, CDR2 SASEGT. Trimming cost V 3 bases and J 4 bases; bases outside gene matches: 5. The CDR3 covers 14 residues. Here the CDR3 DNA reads TGTGCCAGCAGTGAGTTAACAGGGGGGTACGAGCAGTACTTC. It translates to CASSELTGGYEQYF.